These T cell receptor beta chains were read from a single sample in a study of CD8+ T cells in alopecia areata. Only in-frame clones appear in the TCRdb table, and some are missing; sequencing was by immunoSEQ multiplex PCR. The sample includes some 170,000 clones, around 64% seen only once; the top ten take roughly 11%. Sequencing used CD8+ T cells sorted from blood, obtained at week 0. All receptors come from a human donor with alopecia areata. The conserved cysteine and the conserved F or W are not part of the CDR3 here. The D gene is left open where the match is weak. A row's size may be missing; if present it is once, few, many or a size class.

V: TRBV27; D: TRBD1; J: TRBJ1-4; size: NA; CDR3: ASSPQGEGEKLF
V: TRBV25-1; D: NA; J: TRBJ1-1; size: NA; CDR3: ASTTHSGEAF
V: TRBV18; D: TRBD1; J: TRBJ1-5; size: NA; CDR3: ASSMLTGGGQPQH
V: TRBV29-1; D: TRBD1; J: TRBJ2-1; size: NA; CDR3: SVEGTGIDDEQF
V: TRBV5-1; D: NA; J: TRBJ2-5; size: NA; CDR3: ASSFETGSPETQY
V: TRBV9; D: TRBD1; J: TRBJ2-1; size: NA; CDR3: ASSALQGENINEQF
V: TRBV25-1; D: NA; J: TRBJ1-1; size: NA; CDR3: ASSGIGAVTEAF
V: TRBV13; D: NA; J: TRBJ2-7; size: NA; CDR3: ASSLQGFSGEQY
V: TRBV28; D: NA; J: TRBJ2-7; size: NA; CDR3: ASSFNEQY
V: TRBV19; D: NA; J: TRBJ1-1; size: NA; CDR3: ASGTKNTEAF
V: TRBV14; D: NA; J: TRBJ2-5; size: NA; CDR3: ASSQEVPGVIRKTQY
V: TRBV2; D: TRBD1; J: TRBJ2-7; size: NA; CDR3: ANHGTGTGAYEQY
V: TRBV7-8; D: NA; J: TRBJ2-2; size: few; CDR3: ASSLGPGELF
V: TRBV9; D: NA; J: TRBJ1-1; size: NA; CDR3: ASSAPPEGQLNTEAF
V: TRBV19; D: NA; J: TRBJ1-2; size: once; CDR3: ASSPGGSYGYT
V: TRBV29-1; D: TRBD1; J: TRBJ2-7; size: NA; CDR3: SVEGRDRGMYEQY
V: TRBV6-6; D: NA; J: TRBJ2-7; size: few; CDR3: ASSYSGDPEY
V: TRBV29-1; D: NA; J: TRBJ2-6; size: few; CDR3: SVGGDAGTSGANVLT
V: TRBV29-1; D: NA; J: TRBJ1-1; size: few; CDR3: SVQPGGEAF
V: TRBV7-9; D: TRBD2; J: TRBJ2-3; size: NA; CDR3: ASSITSEAQY
V: TRBV19; D: NA; J: TRBJ2-3; size: many; CDR3: ASSSGSADTQY
V: TRBV6-1; D: NA; J: TRBJ1-2; size: NA; CDR3: ASRSVHHYGYT
V: TRBV5-1; D: NA; J: TRBJ1-1; size: few; CDR3: ASSFGGEAF
V: TRBV23-1; D: NA; J: TRBJ2-2; size: NA; CDR3: AKQRDTGELF
V: TRBV6-6; D: NA; J: TRBJ2-3; size: few; CDR3: ASGGGVADTQY
V: TRBV7-9; D: NA; J: TRBJ2-6; size: NA; CDR3: ASRRGGVSGANVLT
V: TRBV13; D: TRBD2; J: TRBJ2-3; size: NA; CDR3: ASSLEAGGPGDTQY
V: TRBV1; D: NA; J: TRBJ2-4; size: NA; CDR3: TSSQQTTTSRTSPKNIQY
V: TRBV13; D: NA; J: TRBJ2-7; size: NA; CDR3: ASSPVAIDSYEQY
V: TRBV9; D: NA; J: TRBJ2-1; size: NA; CDR3: ASSGGTSLEQF
V: TRBV2; D: NA; J: TRBJ2-7; size: NA; CDR3: ASSDISYEQY
V: TRBV6-5; D: TRBD1; J: TRBJ1-4; size: NA; CDR3: ASSRDSTTNEKLF
V: TRBV5-1; D: TRBD1; J: TRBJ1-1; size: once; CDR3: ASSERPGQGTEAF
V: TRBV19; D: NA; J: TRBJ2-1; size: NA; CDR3: ASSSGWGRDEQF
V: TRBV25-1; D: NA; J: TRBJ2-1; size: NA; CDR3: ASSTSGGLLNNEQF
V: TRBV4-1; D: TRBD1; J: TRBJ1-6; size: NA; CDR3: ASSQDQISRGHNSPLH
V: TRBV6-1; D: NA; J: TRBJ2-5; size: NA; CDR3: ASSEEVGGQETQY
V: TRBV4-1; D: NA; J: TRBJ1-5; size: NA; CDR3: ASSQNPDIGAISPQH
V: TRBV28; D: TRBD1; J: TRBJ2-5; size: NA; CDR3: ATTGGLYQETQY
V: TRBV29-1; D: NA; J: TRBJ1-1; size: NA; CDR3: SVSAMNTEAF
V: TRBV2; D: NA; J: TRBJ1-5; size: NA; CDR3: ASTPRDSDSNQPQH
V: TRBV27; D: NA; J: TRBJ2-2; size: NA; CDR3: ASSPRSAGELF
V: TRBV29-1; D: NA; J: TRBJ1-1; size: NA; CDR3: SVSGAYTEAF
V: TRBV2; D: TRBD1; J: TRBJ2-3; size: NA; CDR3: ASSETSQGALFGDTQY
V: TRBV2; D: NA; J: TRBJ2-7; size: few; CDR3: ASSKSTGSYEQY
V: TRBV5-6; D: NA; J: TRBJ1-5; size: NA; CDR3: ASSFLTGNQPQH
V: TRBV14; D: NA; J: TRBJ2-1; size: NA; CDR3: ASSQGLLAQGWRAYNEQF
V: TRBV2; D: NA; J: TRBJ1-2; size: NA; CDR3: ASRTDDYGYT
V: TRBV7-2; D: NA; J: TRBJ2-5; size: NA; CDR3: ASSFSPQETQY
V: TRBV5-1; D: NA; J: TRBJ2-1; size: few; CDR3: ASSLAGLSEQF
V: TRBV29-1; D: NA; J: TRBJ2-7; size: few; CDR3: SVQQPGYEQY
V: TRBV30; D: NA; J: TRBJ2-7; size: NA; CDR3: AWDGDGTYEQY
V: TRBV28; D: NA; J: TRBJ1-2; size: NA; CDR3: ASSGNTGRYGYT
V: TRBV10-3; D: TRBD1; J: TRBJ1-1; size: NA; CDR3: AISEATRQGSTEAF
V: TRBV15; D: NA; J: TRBJ2-1; size: few; CDR3: ATSRPLRNNEQF
V: TRBV13; D: NA; J: TRBJ2-7; size: NA; CDR3: ASSLGDISGEQY